This T cell receptor (beta chain) was recorded in a study of blood T cell repertoires in COVID-19. Study context: Spain, Italy and the United States supplied samples that represented acute and convalescent COVID-19. T cells, B-cell-depleted T cells, or PBMCs supplied cDNA or gDNA.

Original analysis: Estimated nucleated cell counts came from reference gene primer amplification. The method was immunoSEQ multiplex PCR; TCRdb's version includes in-frame clones alone and lacks a portion of them. V, J and clone size reflect that table, while D and trimming were determined from the DNA. The sample records 70,000 to 95,000 clones, around 92% being singletons. The CDR3 extends over 15 amino acids. After removal of 4 bases from V and 7 bases from J, the junction contained 11 bases not matched to a gene. In germline, CDR1 is SGHRS, CDR2 YFSETQ. The sequence derives from a woman aged 55-75 years with active COVID-19. The rearrangement links TRBV5-1 to TRBJ2-1; TRBD1 aligns across 7 bases. The sequenced sample consisted of peripheral blood. Here the CDR3 reads CASSRDRVWDNEQFF. CDR3 bases: TGCGCCAGCAGCCGCGACAGGGTATGGGATAATGAGCAGTTCTTC. The variable domain in full, completed from reference TRBV5-1 and TRBJ2-1, reads KAGVTQTPRYLIKTRGQQVTLSCSPISGHRSVSWYQQTPGQGLQFLFEYFSETQRNKGNFPGRFSGRQFSNSRSEMNVSTLELGDSALYLCASSRDRVWDNEQFFGPGTRLTVL.